Detailed here is one TCR beta chain. Its target is unknown. In germline, CDR1 is MNHEY, CDR2 SVGEGT. The CDR3 totals 13 residues. Deletions cut 5 bases from V and 0 bases from J, with 7 bases between. This sample is drawn from a study of T cell responses to AZD1222 COVID-19 vaccine. The method was immunoSEQ multiplex PCR; TCRdb's version includes in-frame clones alone and lacks a portion of them. The sample yields about 110,000 clones, roughly 84% seen once. Study-level points and caveats: Repertoires in all cases were sampled only once the peak T cell response had passed. White British donors predominated, females outnumbered males, and clonal diversity was possibly underestimated. Seropositive status at baseline applied to only a handful of AZD1222 recipients. Regions 160-218 and 743-854 held dominance among vaccine-associated CD4 TCRs, which spanned spike.

The rearrangement joins TRBV6-2 or TRBV6-3 to TRBJ1-2; D is ambiguous. This TCR was recovered from an adult in good health. Sequencing used peripheral blood, obtained on day 0 of AZD1222 vaccination. The CDR3 coding sequence is TGTGCCAGCAGTCTCGATTCTAACTATGGCTACACCTTC. It specifies CASSLDSNYGYTF.